This TCR beta chain was recorded in a study of T cells in Graves' hyperthyroidism and ophthalmopathy. Study overall: Peripheral blood was secured at the point of initial diagnosis, before any treatment. The study, taken as a whole, reports: The model foresaw ophthalmopathy a median around 6.8 months prior to onset.

Germline lookup yields CDR1 SGHAT and CDR2 FQNNGV. V shed 5 bases, J shed 6 bases, and the junction held 11 bases outside the gene matches. This CDR3 spans 15 amino acids. A patient was excluded if there was uncontrolled infection, other autoimmune disease, pregnancy or lactation. Isolation of PBMCs was performed on 8.5 to 10 ml fresh peripheral blood. Researchers took RNA transcripts and amplified the TCR beta CDR3 regions from them. HTBI primers were the set used in a first-round RT-PCR of the TCR CDR3. TCRdb reprocessed the multiplex PCR reads via MiXCR and lists one record per CDR3 protein. The sample gives about 210,000 distinct CDR3 sequences, roughly 18% of which show up once; approximately 50% is in the top ten. This clonotype was found many times. Its specificity is unknown.

This TCR came from a man in his forties or fifties with Graves' hyperthyroidism. The specimen sequenced was blood. The rearrangement uses TRBV11-2 and TRBJ2-5; 8 nucleotides agree with TRBD1. CDR3 in amino acids: CASSPPGQVLQTQYF. As DNA, the CDR3 is TGTGCCAGCAGCCCGCCGGGACAGGTCTTGCAGACCCAGTACTTC.